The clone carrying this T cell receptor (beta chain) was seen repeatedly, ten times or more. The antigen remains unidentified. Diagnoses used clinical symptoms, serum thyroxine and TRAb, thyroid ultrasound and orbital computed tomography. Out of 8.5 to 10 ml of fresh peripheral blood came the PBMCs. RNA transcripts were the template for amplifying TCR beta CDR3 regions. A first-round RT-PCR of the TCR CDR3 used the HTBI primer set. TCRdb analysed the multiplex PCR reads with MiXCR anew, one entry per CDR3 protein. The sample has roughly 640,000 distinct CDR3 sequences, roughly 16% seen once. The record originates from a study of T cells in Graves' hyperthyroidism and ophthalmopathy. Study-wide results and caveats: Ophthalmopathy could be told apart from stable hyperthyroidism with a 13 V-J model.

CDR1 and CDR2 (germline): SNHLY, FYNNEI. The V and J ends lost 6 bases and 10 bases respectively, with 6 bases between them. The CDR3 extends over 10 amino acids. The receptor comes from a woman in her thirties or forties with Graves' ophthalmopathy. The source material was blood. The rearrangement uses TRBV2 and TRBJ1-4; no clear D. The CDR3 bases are TGTGCCAGCAGGGTCGGAAAACTGTTTTTT. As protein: CASRVGKLFF.